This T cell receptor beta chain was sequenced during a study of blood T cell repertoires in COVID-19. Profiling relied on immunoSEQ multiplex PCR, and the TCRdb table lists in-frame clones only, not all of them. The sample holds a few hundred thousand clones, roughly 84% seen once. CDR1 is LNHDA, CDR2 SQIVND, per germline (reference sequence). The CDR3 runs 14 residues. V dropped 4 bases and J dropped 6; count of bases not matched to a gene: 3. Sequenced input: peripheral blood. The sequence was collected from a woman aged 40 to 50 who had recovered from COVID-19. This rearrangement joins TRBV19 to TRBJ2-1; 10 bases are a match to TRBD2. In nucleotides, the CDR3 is TGTGCCAGTAGTAGTTTAGCGGGGGGCAATGAGCAGTTCTTC. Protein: CASSSLAGGNEQFF.